This is a list of T cell receptor beta chains from one sample in a study of identical twins. TCRdb re-derived calls from the 5' RACE reads in MiXCR, one entry per CDR3 protein. The table lists around 480,000 distinct CDR3 sequences, 13% to 15% of them singletons. A further study also used this sample, focusing on yellow fever vaccine responses in identical twins.

Sequencing was done on a sample of CD4+ T cells sorted from blood. Every receptor here comes from a young woman in good health. Each CDR3 is given with its conserved first and last residue. A D gene is named only where the DNA matches it firmly. Clone size is not always given. Where it is, it says once, few, many or a class for expanded clones.

abundance: .
j_gene: TRBJ1-2
d_gene: .
v_gene: TRBV29-1
len: 9
CDR3nt: TGCAGCGTAGGACCTGGCTACACCTTC
CDR3aa: CSVGPGYTF

abundance: many
j_gene: TRBJ1-5
d_gene: .
v_gene: TRBV5-1
len: 15
CDR3nt: TGCGCCAGCAGCTTGGAAGGGGCAGGCAATCAGCCCCAGCATTTT
CDR3aa: CASSLEGAGNQPQHF

abundance: .
j_gene: TRBJ1-5
d_gene: TRBD1
v_gene: TRBV6-2/TRBV6-3
len: 14
CDR3nt: TGTGCCAGCAGGGGCAGGGGGCTCACTCAGCCCCAGCATTTT
CDR3aa: CASRGRGLTQPQHF

abundance: .
j_gene: TRBJ2-5
d_gene: TRBD2
v_gene: TRBV27
len: 16
CDR3nt: TGTGCCAGCAGACCAAACGGACTAGCGGGGTACGAGACCCAGTACTTC
CDR3aa: CASRPNGLAGYETQYF

abundance: few
j_gene: TRBJ2-1
d_gene: TRBD2
v_gene: TRBV20-1
len: 14
CDR3nt: TGCAGTGCGTATAGCGGGACTGGCTCCGATGAGCAGTTCTTC
CDR3aa: CSAYSGTGSDEQFF

abundance: .
j_gene: TRBJ2-7
d_gene: .
v_gene: TRBV20-1
len: 13
CDR3nt: TGCAGTGCTAGCCCCCCAATTCAAGGCGAGCAGTACTTC
CDR3aa: CSASPPIQGEQYF

abundance: .
j_gene: TRBJ2-7
d_gene: .
v_gene: TRBV10-3
len: 12
CDR3nt: TGTGCCATCTCTCCGGGACCCTACGAGCAGTACTTC
CDR3aa: CAISPGPYEQYF

abundance: .
j_gene: TRBJ2-7
d_gene: .
v_gene: TRBV4-1
len: 19
CDR3nt: TGCGCCAGCAGCCAAGAAGGCGGTGGTTTTGCGGGGCCCTCAGGGGAGCAGTACTTC
CDR3aa: CASSQEGGGFAGPSGEQYF

abundance: many
j_gene: TRBJ2-1
d_gene: .
v_gene: TRBV9
len: 17
CDR3nt: TGTGCCAGCAGCGTAGAGCGGCTAGCGAGTCCCTACAATGAGCAGTTCTTC
CDR3aa: CASSVERLASPYNEQFF

abundance: few
j_gene: TRBJ2-3
d_gene: TRBD2
v_gene: TRBV5-1
len: 15
CDR3nt: TGCGCCAGCAGCACCGGAGCGGGGGGCACAGATACGCAGTATTTT
CDR3aa: CASSTGAGGTDTQYF

abundance: many
j_gene: TRBJ1-1
d_gene: .
v_gene: TRBV12-3/TRBV12-4
len: 11
CDR3nt: TGTGCCAGCAAGAGGGACACTGAAGCTTTCTTT
CDR3aa: CASKRDTEAFF

abundance: .
j_gene: TRBJ1-5
d_gene: .
v_gene: TRBV6-2/TRBV6-3
len: 14
CDR3nt: TGTGCCAGCAGTACCCAGGGAGACAATCAGCCCCAGCATTTT
CDR3aa: CASSTQGDNQPQHF

abundance: few
j_gene: TRBJ1-4
d_gene: .
v_gene: TRBV29-1
len: 13
CDR3nt: TGCAGCGTTGGAGAACAACCGGCGGGAAAACTGTTTTTT
CDR3aa: CSVGEQPAGKLFF

abundance: .
j_gene: TRBJ2-1
d_gene: .
v_gene: TRBV27
len: 15
CDR3nt: TGTGCCAGCAGTTTGGCCTTAAGCTCCTACAATGAGCAGTTCTTC
CDR3aa: CASSLALSSYNEQFF

abundance: many
j_gene: TRBJ2-7
d_gene: .
v_gene: TRBV5-6
len: 14
CDR3nt: TGTGCCAGCAGCTACCAGGCAGGGAGGTACGAGCAGTACTTC
CDR3aa: CASSYQAGRYEQYF

abundance: .
j_gene: TRBJ2-3
d_gene: .
v_gene: TRBV7-3
len: 15
CDR3nt: TGTGCCAGCAGCTTAAGCGGCTATTACACAGATACGCAGTATTTT
CDR3aa: CASSLSGYYTDTQYF

abundance: .
j_gene: TRBJ1-6
d_gene: TRBD1
v_gene: TRBV12-3/TRBV12-4
len: 16
CDR3nt: TGTGCCAGCAGCCCGTCCTTGGGACAGGGTAATTCACCCCTCCACTTT
CDR3aa: CASSPSLGQGNSPLHF

abundance: few
j_gene: TRBJ1-1
d_gene: TRBD1
v_gene: TRBV25-1
len: 14
CDR3nt: TGTGCCAGCAGTGACAGACAGGGAAAGACTGAAGCTTTCTTT
CDR3aa: CASSDRQGKTEAFF

abundance: few
j_gene: TRBJ2-7
d_gene: TRBD1
v_gene: TRBV10-3
len: 14
CDR3nt: TGTGCCATCAGATTGGACAGGGACTCCTACGAGCAGTACTTC
CDR3aa: CAIRLDRDSYEQYF

abundance: .
j_gene: TRBJ2-2
d_gene: TRBD1
v_gene: TRBV25-1
len: 15
CDR3nt: TGTGCCAGCAGTGAAAACAGGGGGAACACCGGGGAGCTGTTTTTT
CDR3aa: CASSENRGNTGELFF

abundance: few
j_gene: TRBJ2-7
d_gene: TRBD2
v_gene: TRBV4-2
len: 17
CDR3nt: TGTGCCACCCCACTTATGGGACTAGCGGGAGAAACCTACGAGCAGTACTTC
CDR3aa: CATPLMGLAGETYEQYF

abundance: .
j_gene: TRBJ1-1
d_gene: TRBD1
v_gene: TRBV10-1
len: 13
CDR3nt: TGCGCCAGGGAGGGACAGGCGAACACTGAAGCTTTCTTT
CDR3aa: CAREGQANTEAFF

abundance: .
j_gene: TRBJ2-7
d_gene: TRBD2
v_gene: TRBV27
len: 17
CDR3nt: TGTGCCAGCAGTTTATCGGGACTAGCGGGATGGTCCTACGAGCAGTACTTC
CDR3aa: CASSLSGLAGWSYEQYF

abundance: few
j_gene: TRBJ2-1
d_gene: TRBD2
v_gene: TRBV6-5
len: 17
CDR3nt: TGTGCCAGCAGTTACTCCCGGGCTAGCGGCTCCTACAATGAGCAGTTCTTC
CDR3aa: CASSYSRASGSYNEQFF

abundance: .
j_gene: TRBJ2-5
d_gene: .
v_gene: TRBV29-1
len: 15
CDR3nt: TGCAGCGAGCACGGGGCGGGACAAGGCCAAGAGACCCAGTACTTC
CDR3aa: CSEHGAGQGQETQYF

abundance: .
j_gene: TRBJ2-1
d_gene: .
v_gene: TRBV5-1
len: 15
CDR3nt: TGCGCCAGCAGCCCGGACACCCGCTCCTACAATGAGCAGTTCTTC
CDR3aa: CASSPDTRSYNEQFF

abundance: few
j_gene: TRBJ2-7
d_gene: TRBD1
v_gene: TRBV4-1
len: 15
CDR3nt: TGCGCCAGCAGCCTACCGGGACAGGGACTCTCCGAGCAGTACTTC
CDR3aa: CASSLPGQGLSEQYF

abundance: .
j_gene: TRBJ2-5
d_gene: TRBD2
v_gene: TRBV3-1
len: 20
CDR3nt: TGTGCCAGCTCCCAAGACGTCTCGACTAGCGGGGGGGCCTGGGGGGAGACCCAGTACTTC
CDR3aa: CASSQDVSTSGGAWGETQYF

abundance: many
j_gene: TRBJ1-5
d_gene: TRBD1
v_gene: TRBV29-1
len: 13
CDR3nt: TGCAGCGTAGGACAGGGTACCAATCAGCCCCAGCATTTT
CDR3aa: CSVGQGTNQPQHF

abundance: many
j_gene: TRBJ2-2
d_gene: .
v_gene: TRBV12-3/TRBV12-4
len: 15
CDR3nt: TGTGCCAGCAAAACGAACAGGGTCGACACCGGGGAGCTGTTTTTT
CDR3aa: CASKTNRVDTGELFF